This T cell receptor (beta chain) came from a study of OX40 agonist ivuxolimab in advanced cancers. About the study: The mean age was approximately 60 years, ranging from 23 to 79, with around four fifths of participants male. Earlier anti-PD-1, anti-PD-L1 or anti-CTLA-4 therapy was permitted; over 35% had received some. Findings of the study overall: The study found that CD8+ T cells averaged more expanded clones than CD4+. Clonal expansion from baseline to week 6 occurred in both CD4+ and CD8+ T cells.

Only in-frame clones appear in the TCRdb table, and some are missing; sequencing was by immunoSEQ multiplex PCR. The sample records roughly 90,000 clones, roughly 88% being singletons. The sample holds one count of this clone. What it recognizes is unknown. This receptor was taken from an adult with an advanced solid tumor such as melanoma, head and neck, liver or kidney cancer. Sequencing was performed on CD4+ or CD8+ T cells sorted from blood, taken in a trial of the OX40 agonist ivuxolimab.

This chain's CDR3 is CASSLWGQGALLFF. DNA for the CDR3: TGTGCCAGCAGCTTATGGGGACAGGGGGCGCTTCTGTTTTTT. V usage is TRBV7-2 and J usage is TRBJ1-4, with TRBD1 matching over 12 bases. This CDR3 is 14 amino acids long. Germline V lookup: CDR1 SGHTA, CDR2 FQGNSA. V lost 2 bases, J lost 14 bases, and 6 bases stayed unmatched.